The source of this T cell receptor beta chain is a study of beta chain features in type 1 diabetes. Study results and limitations: Across all four CD4+ subsets, people with type 1 diabetes showed modestly shorter TCRB CDR3s.

The investigators reverse transcribed all of the isolated RNA, so they sequenced expressed TCRB transcripts. Sequencing of naive, central memory and regulatory T cell samples gave an average of about 3.57 million reads. TCRdb's copy holds only in-frame clones and misses some; the assay was immunoSEQ multiplex PCR. The sample comprises hundreds of thousands of clones, 15% of which are singletons, and less than 0.02% rests with the top ten. To note about this clone: Its target is unknown.

This CDR3 has 17 amino acids. The ends lost 1 base at V and 0 bases at J; junction bases unmatched: 4. Looked up from germline, CDR1 is SGHNT and CDR2 is YYREEE (reference sequence). The sequence was collected from a man aged 18 to 30 with type 1 diabetes. V is TRBV5-4 and J is TRBJ2-4; 10 nucleotides line up with TRBD1. The sample was naive CD4+ T cells from blood. Written as DNA, the CDR3 is TGTGCCAGCAGCTTGTGGGGACAGGGGTTAGCCAAAAACATTCAGTACTTC. Translating gives CASSLWGQGLAKNIQYF.